This TCR beta chain was found in a study of blood T cell repertoires in COVID-19. Study summary: PBMCs, B-cell-depleted T cells, or T cells provided the cDNA or gDNA that made up the material.

J lost 2 bases, V lost 2 bases, and 8 bases had no gene match. The CDR3 extends over 18 amino acids. In germline, CDR1 is MNHNS, CDR2 SASEGT. Sequencing used immunoSEQ multiplex PCR; TCRdb keeps in-frame clones, though not all of them. Of about 250,000 clones detected, around 89% appear once; the ten largest clones hold approximately 0.84%. V gene TRBV6-1 combines with J gene TRBJ1-4, with TRBD1 matching 10 bases. The TCR originated in a young man with acute or convalescent COVID-19. Sequenced sample: peripheral blood. The CDR3 DNA sequence: TGTGCCAGCAGTGAACCGGGACAGGGGCTGGGGACTAATGAAAAACTGTTTTTT. This sequence encodes CASSEPGQGLGTNEKLFF.